A selection of T cell receptor beta chains follows, all from one sample in a study of cytomegalovirus exposure and HLA in healthy donors. Profiling relied on immunoSEQ multiplex PCR, and the TCRdb table lists in-frame clones only, not all of them. The table records over 250,000 clones, 72% of them present only once. The source material was PBMCs. These receptors were collected from a female donor in good health and CMV-seronegative. CDR3s include the opening cysteine and the closing phenylalanine or tryptophan. Each record gives: clone size, V gene, D gene, J gene, CDR3 DNA, CDR3 protein. A D gene is named only where the DNA matches it firmly. Not all rows give a size; the values are once, few, many and, for expanded clones, a class.

NA	TRBV14	TRBD1	TRBJ1-1	TGTGCCAGCAGCCCCCCGGGACAGCCGAACACTGAAGCTTTCTTT	CASSPPGQPNTEAFF
NA	TRBV6-5	TRBD1	TRBJ2-7	TGTGCCAGCAGTGGGGACAGGCCTACCTACGAGCAGTACTTC	CASSGDRPTYEQYF
NA	TRBV28	NA	TRBJ2-1	TGTGCCAGCAGCCGAACAGGGACGGGCTTAGAGCAGTTCTTC	CASSRTGTGLEQFF
NA	TRBV4-1	NA	TRBJ2-7	TGCGCCAGCAGCCAAGATTGGCAGGGCTCCTACGAGCAGTACTTC	CASSQDWQGSYEQYF
NA	TRBV23-1	NA	TRBJ2-7	TGCGCCAGCAGTCATGTTCGGGGGGCGTCAGCCTACGAGCAGTACTTC	CASSHVRGASAYEQYF
NA	TRBV4-1	TRBD2	TRBJ2-1	TGCGCCAGCAGCCAAGAAGGCCTAGCGGGGGTCTACAATGAGCAGTTCTTC	CASSQEGLAGVYNEQFF
NA	TRBV9	TRBD2	TRBJ2-1	TGTGCCAGCAGCGCCCCGAGCGGGAGGGCCCATGAGCAGTTCTTC	CASSAPSGRAHEQFF
few	TRBV5-6	TRBD1	TRBJ1-1	TGTGCCAGCAGCTTCCCGACAGGGGGCACTGAAGCTTTCTTT	CASSFPTGGTEAFF
NA	TRBV7-2	TRBD1	TRBJ1-4	TGTGCCAGCAGCTATAAGGGGACAGGGGGATATGAAAAACTGTTTTTT	CASSYKGTGGYEKLFF
NA	TRBV5-4	NA	TRBJ2-2	TGTGCCAGCAGCAAGGACAGACTGAACACCGGGGAGCTGTTTTTT	CASSKDRLNTGELFF
NA	TRBV5-1	NA	TRBJ1-1	TGCGCCAGCAGCTTGGCCTCAGGGGAGGAAGCTTTCTTT	CASSLASGEEAFF
few	TRBV27	TRBD1	TRBJ2-1	TGTGCCAGCAGTGCGACAGGGAGAATTGAGCAGTTCTTC	CASSATGRIEQFF
NA	TRBV9	TRBD2	TRBJ2-1	TGTGCCAGCAGCGTAGGTCCTAGCGGGGTTGGCGGGTGGTTCTTC	CASSVGPSGVGGWFF
NA	TRBV25-1	NA	TRBJ2-2	TGTGCCAGCAGTGAAGGCAGGGACACCGGGGAGCTGTTTTTT	CASSEGRDTGELFF
NA	TRBV21-1	NA	TRBJ2-1	TGTGCCAGCAGCAAAGAGGGATGGCTAGCGGGAGGGAATAATGAGCAGTTCTTC	CASSKEGWLAGGNNEQFF
NA	TRBV6-1	NA	TRBJ1-1	TGTGCCACCTTTCAACGGGAGGACACTGAAGCTTTCTTT	CATFQREDTEAFF
NA	TRBV25-1	NA	TRBJ2-7	TGTGCCAGCAGTGACAGGAGGCTGGGGGAGCAGTACTTC	CASSDRRLGEQYF
NA	TRBV7-9	NA	TRBJ1-2	TGTGCCAGCAGCTTAGATATTCCAGGTCGTGGCTACACCTTC	CASSLDIPGRGYTF
NA	TRBV7-9	TRBD1	TRBJ2-1	TGTGCCAGCAGCAGGACAGGGGGGCTCCGGATTAATGAGCAGTTCTTC	CASSRTGGLRINEQFF
NA	TRBV19	NA	TRBJ1-1	TGTGCCAGTAGTATCCCTGACAGCTATCTCACTGAAGCTTTCTTT	CASSIPDSYLTEAFF
NA	TRBV28	TRBD2	TRBJ2-7	TGTGCCAGCAGTTTAGGGGGTCTAGCGGGAGACGAGCAGTACTTC	CASSLGGLAGDEQYF
NA	TRBV7-9	TRBD2	TRBJ2-7	TGTGCCAGCAGCTTAGGGGGACTAGGGTACTACGAGCAGTACTTC	CASSLGGLGYYEQYF
NA	TRBV7-2	TRBD1	TRBJ2-7	TGTGCCAGCAGCTGGACAGGGTCCTACGAGCAGTACTTC	CASSWTGSYEQYF
NA	TRBV5-1	TRBD2	TRBJ2-1	TGCGCCAGCACCCGACTAGCGGGTCAGAATGAGCAGTTCTTC	CASTRLAGQNEQFF
NA	TRBV2	TRBD2	TRBJ2-1	TGTGCCAGCAAGTTTAGAGTAGCGGGGTACAATGAGCAGTTCTTC	CASKFRVAGYNEQFF
NA	TRBV9	NA	TRBJ1-5	TGTGCCAGCAGCTCAGCACAGGCCTCGGGGCCCCAGCATTTT	CASSSAQASGPQHF
once	TRBV16	NA	TRBJ1-5	TGTGCCAGCAGCCAATCTGAGACATCCGATCAGCCCCAGCATTTT	CASSQSETSDQPQHF
few	TRBV6-5	NA	TRBJ2-6	TGTGCCAGCAGTATAGGGGGAGCAGGGGCCAACGTCCTGACTTTC	CASSIGGAGANVLTF
NA	TRBV5-1	NA	TRBJ1-5	TGCGCCAGCAGCCCAGATGGGGGGGAACAGCCCCAGCATTTT	CASSPDGGEQPQHF
few	TRBV5-5	NA	TRBJ1-1	TGTGCCAGCAGTACGGGGGGTTCTCTCACTGAAGCTTTCTTT	CASSTGGSLTEAFF
NA	TRBV25-1	NA	TRBJ2-5	TGTGCCAGCAGTGAATACCAGGGATCGGAAGAGACCCAGTACTTC	CASSEYQGSEETQYF
NA	TRBV19	NA	TRBJ1-3	TGTGCCAGTAGTCCTTCAGGGGCCTTGGGAAACACCATATATTTT	CASSPSGALGNTIYF
few	TRBV19	TRBD1	TRBJ1-1	TGTGCCAGTAGTTTCGGGACAGGGGGCACTGAAGCTTTCTTT	CASSFGTGGTEAFF
once	TRBV10-3	NA	TRBJ2-2	TGTGCCATCAGTGGGCGCCCGGTTGAGGGCGGGGAGCTGTTTTTT	CAISGRPVEGGELFF
NA	TRBV28	TRBD2	TRBJ2-2	TGTGCCACCCGGGAGGGGCCCGGGGAGCTGTTTTTT	CATREGPGELFF
NA	TRBV19	TRBD1	TRBJ2-3	TGTGCCAGTACCCCAGGACAGGTTTTCACAGATACGCAGTATTTT	CASTPGQVFTDTQYF
NA	TRBV14	TRBD1	TRBJ1-1	TGTGCCAGCAGCCAAGATGACGCCATAACCGGGACAGAAAACACTGAAGCTTTCTTT	CASSQDDAITGTENTEAFF